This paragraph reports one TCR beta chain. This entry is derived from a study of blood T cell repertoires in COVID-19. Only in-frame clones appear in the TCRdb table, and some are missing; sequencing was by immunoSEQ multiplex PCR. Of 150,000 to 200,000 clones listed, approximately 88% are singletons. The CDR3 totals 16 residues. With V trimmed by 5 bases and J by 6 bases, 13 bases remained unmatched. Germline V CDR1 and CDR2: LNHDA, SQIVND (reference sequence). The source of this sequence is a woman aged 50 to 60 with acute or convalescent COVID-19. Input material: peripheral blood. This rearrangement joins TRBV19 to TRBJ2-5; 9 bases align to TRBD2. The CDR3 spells CASSAFGGRALKTQYF. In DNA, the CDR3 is TGTGCCAGTAGTGCCTTCGGCGGGAGGGCCTTAAAGACCCAGTACTTC.